This T cell receptor beta chain was captured in a study of OX40 agonist ivuxolimab in advanced cancers. Sequencing used immunoSEQ multiplex PCR; TCRdb keeps in-frame clones, though not all of them. Among tens of thousands of clones listed, 85% to 90% were seen once. V was pared by 7 bases and J by 4 bases, with 14 bases between. From germline, CDR1 is SGHTA and CDR2 FQGTGA. This CDR3 is built from 15 residues. The input for sequencing was CD4+ or CD8+ T cells sorted from blood, taken in a trial of the OX40 agonist ivuxolimab. The V gene is TRBV7-3, the J gene TRBJ1-6; perhaps TRBD1 as D (6 bases). This TCR was recovered from an adult with an advanced solid tumor such as melanoma, head and neck, liver or kidney cancer. The CDR3 is CASIPGAQYNSPLHF. In DNA form, the CDR3 reads TGTGCCAGCATCCCAGGGGCACAATATAATTCACCCCTCCACTTT.